Shown below are 29 T cell receptor beta chains from a single sample sequenced in a study of patients and donors after allogeneic stem cell transplantation. TCRdb processed the RT-PCR reads anew with MiXCR; each CDR3 protein has one entry. The sample holds roughly 940,000 distinct CDR3 sequences, around 17% seen once. Sequences were obtained from blood, either unsorted or a sorted T cell fraction (not recorded which). The source is a human donor who was either an allogeneic HSCT recipient or a stem cell or donor lymphocyte infusion donor (not recorded which). It is not recorded whose cells these are; they may come from a transplant donor.

The chain has TRBV7-2 and TRBJ2-1; 8 nucleotides line up with TRBD1. Looked up from germline, CDR1 is SGHTA and CDR2 is FQGNSA. With 7 bases clipped from V and 2 bases from J, the junction kept 7 bases outside the gene matches. The CDR3 consists of 15 residues. DNA for the CDR3: TGTGCCAGCACCCTCGACAGGGGAACCTACAATGAGCAGTTCTTC. It yields the protein CASTLDRGTYNEQFF.

The chain joins TRBV9 to TRBJ2-1, with 9 bases identical to TRBD1. The CDR3 has 15 residues. Germline V CDR1 and CDR2: SGDLS, YYNGEE. The V segment lost 7 bases and the J segment 5 bases; nucleotides outside the gene matches: 10. This CDR3 reads CASPRQGVGDNEQFF. CDR3 DNA sequence: TGTGCCAGCCCCAGACAGGGGGTGGGTGACAATGAGCAGTTCTTC. The complete variable domain, with remaining parts taken from reference TRBV9 and TRBJ2-1, reads DSGVTQTPKHLITATGQRVTLRCSPRSGDLSVYWYQQSLDQGLQFLIQYYNGEERAKGNILERFSAQQFPDLHSELNLSSLELGDSALYFCASPRQGVGDNEQFFGPGTRLTVL.

This chain links TRBV30 with TRBJ1-1; D is unresolved. The CDR3 runs 13 residues. Germline assignment: CDR1 GTSNPN and CDR2 SVGIG (reference sequence). Trimming stripped 4 bases from V and 1 base from J, with 10 bases between. The CDR3 sequence: CAWTRTPNTEAFF. The CDR3, as DNA: TGTGCCTGGACTCGGACCCCGAACACTGAAGCTTTCTTT.

The rearrangement links TRBV6-2 or TRBV6-3 to TRBJ2-3, with 10 nucleotides matching TRBD2. The V segment lost 6 bases and the J segment 0 bases; nucleotides outside the gene matches: 15. The CDR3 runs 19 residues. Germline CDR1 and CDR2: MNHEY and SVGEGT. CDR3: CASRPLWLAGVISTDTQYF. CDR3 sequence (DNA): TGTGCCAGCAGACCCCTCTGGCTAGCGGGGGTCATTAGCACAGATACGCAGTATTTT.

This clonotype came up many times. The chain joins TRBV5-1 to TRBJ2-4; 12 nucleotides align to TRBD1. J lost 8 bases, V lost 2 bases, and 5 bases had no gene match. Per germline, CDR1 SGHRS and CDR2 YFSETQ. The CDR3 length is 15 residues. The CDR3 DNA follows: TGCGCCAGCAGCTTAGGGACAGGGGGCTGGGACATTCAGTACTTC. It translates to CASSLGTGGWDIQYF.

The rearrangement links TRBV20-1 to TRBJ2-3, with a possible D match to TRBD2 (5 bases). The CDR3 is 13 residues long. CDR1 and CDR2 (germline): DFQATT, SNEGSKA (reference sequence). V was cut by 3 bases and J by 4 bases, with 11 bases left in between. The CDR3: CSAREAAADTQYF. The DNA of the CDR3 is TGCAGTGCTAGGGAGGCCGCGGCAGATACGCAGTATTTT.

The chain couples TRBV9 to TRBJ2-1; D could derive from TRBD1 or TRBD2 (6 bases each). The CDR3 contains 14 residues. The V and J ends lost 0 bases and 6 bases respectively, with 10 bases between them. The V gene's germline CDR1 is SGDLS and CDR2 YYNGEE. The CDR3 region is CASSVEQGGNEQFF. In DNA form, the CDR3 reads TGTGCCAGCAGCGTAGAACAGGGAGGCAATGAGCAGTTCTTC.

The chain is built from TRBV29-1 and TRBJ2-5, with no clear D. Trimming left V 6 bases short and J 5 bases short, with 16 bases between. Germline CDR1 reads SQVTM; CDR2 reads ANQGSEA. CDR3 length: 13 residues. The CDR3 is CSVGSEKGETQYF. As DNA, the CDR3 is TGCAGCGTAGGAAGCGAGAAAGGCGAGACCCAGTACTTC. Full variable domain (outside the CDR3, taken from reference TRBV29-1 and TRBJ2-5): SAVISQKPSRDICQRGTSLTIQCQVDSQVTMMFWYRQQPGQSLTLIATANQGSEATYESGFVIDKFPISRPNLTFSTLTVSNMSPEDSSIYLCSVGSEKGETQYFGPGTRLLVL.

The rearrangement joins TRBV12-3 or TRBV12-4 to TRBJ2-3, with D unclear. Trimming left V 3 bases short and J 0 bases short, with 16 bases between. This CDR3 is 17 amino acids long. Here the CDR3 reads CASSFGQTITSTDTQYF. In DNA, the CDR3 is TGTGCCAGCAGTTTTGGCCAGACCATCACTAGCACAGATACGCAGTATTTT.

The V gene is TRBV24-1, the J gene TRBJ2-1; D unresolved. This CDR3 contains 15 residues. The germline V gene encodes CDR1 KGHDR and CDR2 SFDVKD. The V end lost 5 bases, the J end lost 0 bases, and 10 bases lay between the germline ends. The CDR3 DNA is TGTGCCACCAGTGCATCCGGTCTCTCCTACAATGAGCAGTTCTTC. Protein sequence: CATSASGLSYNEQFF.

This clonotype was observed at least ten times. As DNA, the CDR3 is TGTGCCAGCAGCCCCGAACCAATAAACACCGGGGAGCTGTTTTTT. This encodes CASSPEPINTGELFF. V usage is TRBV27 and J usage is TRBJ2-2; D remains unclear. With 6 bases removed from V and 2 bases from J, the gap between germline ends came to 13 bases. The CDR3 consists of 15 residues. Germline CDR1 is MNHEY and CDR2 is SMNVEV (reference sequence).

A few counts support this clonotype. The rearrangement links TRBV30 to TRBJ2-1; 8 bases match TRBD2. Germline CDR1 GTSNPN, CDR2 SVGIG (reference sequence). The CDR3 consists of 13 residues. J gave up 9 bases and V 2 bases, and 6 bases lay outside the gene matches. The CDR3 DNA sequence: TGTGCCTGGAGTTCCGGGACTAGTTCTGAGCAGTTCTTC. Translated, it gives CAWSSGTSSEQFF.

V is TRBV4-2 and J is TRBJ1-2, with 10 bases identical to TRBD1. V was clipped by 4 bases and J by 4 bases; unmatched bases: 6. This CDR3 has 15 residues. CDR1 and CDR2 from the germline V gene are LGHNA and YNFKEQ. This CDR3 reads CASSPGTGDFYGYTF. The CDR3 DNA reads TGTGCCAGCAGCCCCGGGACAGGGGATTTCTATGGCTACACCTTC.

J is TRBJ2-2 and V is TRBV9; 10 positions agree with TRBD2. The CDR3 totals 15 residues. V gave up 4 bases and J gave up 5 bases; unmatched junction bases: 5. CDR1 SGDLS and CDR2 YYNGEE come from the germline V gene. In DNA, the CDR3 is TGTGCCAGCAGCCTCCGGACTAGCGGAACCGGGGAGCTGTTTTTT. It translates to CASSLRTSGTGELFF. The full variable domain, rest sourced from reference TRBV9 and TRBJ2-2, is DSGVTQTPKHLITATGQRVTLRCSPRSGDLSVYWYQQSLDQGLQFLIQYYNGEERAKGNILERFSAQQFPDLHSELNLSSLELGDSALYFCASSLRTSGTGELFFGEGSRLTVL.

A few counts support this clonotype. The V gene is TRBV6-1, the J gene TRBJ1-2; possibly TRBD1 for D (6 bases). The germline CDR1 and CDR2 sequences are MNHNS and SASEGT. The CDR3 runs 13 residues. V lost 8 bases to trimming and J lost 7 bases, with 17 bases between them. The CDR3: CASFYARGGGYTF. In DNA form, the CDR3 reads TGTGCCAGCTTTTACGCCAGGGGCGGTGGCTACACCTTC.

This rearrangement joins TRBV12-3 or TRBV12-4 to TRBJ1-1; 8 nucleotides line up with TRBD1. The CDR3 loop spans 15 amino acids. After removal of 5 bases from V and 4 bases from J, the junction contained 9 bases not matched to a gene. CDR3 nucleotide sequence: TGTGCCAGCAGTATAAGGACAGGGCGGGGCACTGAAGCTTTCTTT. This codes for CASSIRTGRGTEAFF.

This clonotype was seen repeatedly, ten times or more. The rearrangement links TRBV2 to TRBJ2-1; the D call may be TRBD1 or TRBD2 (5 bases each). The CDR3 has 19 amino acids. Germline V gene lookup returns CDR1 SNHLY and CDR2 FYNNEI. V was shortened by 7 bases and J by 0 bases, with 25 bases between the two germline ends. CDR3 bases: TGTGCCAGCAAACTTTGGGACGGTGCAAGCTTTTTCTCCTACAATGAGCAGTTCTTC. It specifies CASKLWDGASFFSYNEQFF.

J is TRBJ1-2 and V is TRBV19; no clear D. Germline V gene lookup returns CDR1 LNHDA and CDR2 SQIVND (reference sequence). V lost 9 bases and J lost 2, with 7 bases in between. The CDR3 totals 11 residues. CDR3 protein: CASQRNYGYTF. The CDR3 DNA follows: TGTGCCAGCCAGAGAAACTATGGCTACACCTTC.

V and J are TRBV10-3 and TRBJ1-6; 10 nucleotides match TRBD1. After removal of 3 bases from V and 7 bases from J, the junction contained 9 bases not matched to a gene. The CDR3 is 17 residues long. In germline, CDR1 is ENHRY, CDR2 SYGVKD. The CDR3 sequence: CAISDPDRGRGNSPLHF. The DNA of the CDR3 is TGTGCCATCAGTGACCCCGACAGGGGGCGAGGGAATTCACCCCTCCACTTT.

V usage is TRBV9 and J usage is TRBJ1-3; D is unclear. The V end was cut by 7 bases, the J end by 2 bases, with 4 bases between. Germline assignment: CDR1 SGDLS and CDR2 YYNGEE. This CDR3 comprises 11 residues. The CDR3 DNA sequence: TGTGCCAGCCAGACTGGAAACACCATATATTTT. Translation: CASQTGNTIYF.

J is TRBJ1-4 and V is TRBV5-8, with TRBD1 matching over 7 bases. Germline assignment: CDR1 SGHTS and CDR2 YDEGEE. This CDR3 is built from 16 residues. V shed 4 bases and J 4 bases; nucleotides not matched to a gene: 10. This CDR3 is CASSPTQGGGNEKLFF. CDR3 DNA sequence: TGTGCCAGCAGCCCGACCCAGGGGGGCGGTAATGAAAAACTGTTTTTT.

The chain links TRBV6-1 to TRBJ1-5; 10 bases map to TRBD1. There are 15 residues in the CDR3. V dropped 7 bases and J dropped 2; count of bases not matched to a gene: 5. In germline, CDR1 is MNHNS, CDR2 SASEGT. The CDR3 loop is CASKNGTGGNQPQHF. The CDR3, as DNA: TGTGCCAGCAAGAACGGGACAGGGGGCAATCAGCCCCAGCATTTT.

A few counts support this clonotype. The genes are TRBV25-1 and TRBJ2-1; D is perhaps TRBD2 (6 bases). CDR1 and CDR2 from the germline V gene are MGHDK and SYGVNS. Trimming stripped 4 bases from V and 6 bases from J, with 13 bases between. The CDR3 loop spans 14 amino acids. The CDR3 region is CASSALARFNEQFF. The CDR3 coding sequence is TGTGCCAGCAGTGCGCTAGCGCGCTTCAATGAGCAGTTCTTC.

The V call is TRBV4-3, the J call TRBJ2-2, with a weak D call TRBD2 (6 bases). The germline V gene has CDR1 LGHNA and CDR2 YSLEER. Trimming removed 4 bases at V and 0 bases at J, with 18 bases between. The CDR3 contains 18 residues. Here the CDR3 DNA reads TGCGCCAGCAGCCCCCGGGAGTTGTTAAATTCGAACACCGGGGAGCTGTTTTTT. Its protein product is CASSPRELLNSNTGELFF.

The rearrangement links TRBV7-3 to TRBJ2-3; D is perhaps TRBD2 (5 bases). The CDR3 consists of 15 residues. Trimming stripped 5 bases from V and 0 bases from J, with 12 bases between. Germline values: CDR1 SGHTA, CDR2 FQGTGA. CDR3 residues: CASSGGFSSTDTQYF. CDR3 nucleotide sequence: TGTGCCAGCAGCGGCGGGTTTTCGAGCACAGATACGCAGTATTTT.

The genes are TRBV5-1 and TRBJ2-4; tentatively, D is TRBD1 or TRBD2 (7 bases each). Looked up from germline, CDR1 is SGHRS and CDR2 is YFSETQ. V lost 5 bases, J lost 1 base, and 16 bases lay in between. The CDR3 consists of 16 residues. Written as DNA, the CDR3 is TGCGCCAGCAGTTCAGGGGGGCGGGAGGCCAAAAACATTCAGTACTTC. It is translated as CASSSGGREAKNIQYF.

This clonotype was counted only a few times. CDR3 in amino acids: CASSQLIGATNEKLFF. The CDR3, as DNA: TGCGCCAGCAGCCAACTTATAGGTGCAACTAATGAAAAACTGTTTTTT. V usage is TRBV4-1 and J usage is TRBJ1-4, with no clear D. With 2 bases removed from V and 0 bases from J, the gap between germline ends came to 10 bases. This CDR3 is 16 amino acids long. Germline V CDR1 and CDR2: MGHRA, YSYEKL.

The chain recombines TRBV7-2 with TRBJ2-5; TRBD2 aligns across 9 bases. The CDR3 sequence is 14 residues long. In germline, CDR1 is SGHTA, CDR2 FQGNSA. Trimming at V came to 11 bases and at J to 1 base, leaving 8 bases not matched to a gene. CDR3 coding DNA: TGTGCCGGTGGGACGCGGGGGGGCCAAGAGACCCAGTACTTC. Translated, it gives CAGGTRGGQETQYF.

V is TRBV7-2 and J is TRBJ2-2, with D possibly matching TRBD1 (6 bases). The germline gives CDR1 SGHTA, CDR2 FQGNSA. The CDR3 contains 17 residues. The V gene lost 10 bases and the J gene lost 0 bases, with 21 bases spanning the gap. Here the CDR3 DNA reads TGTGCCATAGTTACCCCGTCCAGGGGAACGAACACCGGGGAGCTGTTTTTT. It translates to CAIVTPSRGTNTGELFF.